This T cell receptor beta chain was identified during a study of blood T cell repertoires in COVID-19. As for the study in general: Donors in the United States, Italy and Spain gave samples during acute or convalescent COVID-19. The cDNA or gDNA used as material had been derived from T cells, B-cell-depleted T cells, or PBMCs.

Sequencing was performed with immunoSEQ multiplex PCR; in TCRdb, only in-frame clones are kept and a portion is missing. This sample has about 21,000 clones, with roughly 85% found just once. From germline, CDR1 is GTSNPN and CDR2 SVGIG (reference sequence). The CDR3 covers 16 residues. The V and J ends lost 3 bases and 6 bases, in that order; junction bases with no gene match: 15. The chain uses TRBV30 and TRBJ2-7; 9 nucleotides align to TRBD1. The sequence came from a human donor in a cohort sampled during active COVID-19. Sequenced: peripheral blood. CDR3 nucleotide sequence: TGTGCCTGGAGCAGCAGGACGGGACAGGGTCCCCTCGAGCAGTACTTC. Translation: CAWSSRTGQGPLEQYF. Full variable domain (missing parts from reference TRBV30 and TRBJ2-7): SQTIHQWPATLVQPVGSPLSLECTVEGTSNPNLYWYRQAAGRGLQLLFYSVGIGQISSEVPQNLSASRPQDRQFILSSKKLLLSDSGFYLCAWSSRTGQGPLEQYFGPGTRLTVT.